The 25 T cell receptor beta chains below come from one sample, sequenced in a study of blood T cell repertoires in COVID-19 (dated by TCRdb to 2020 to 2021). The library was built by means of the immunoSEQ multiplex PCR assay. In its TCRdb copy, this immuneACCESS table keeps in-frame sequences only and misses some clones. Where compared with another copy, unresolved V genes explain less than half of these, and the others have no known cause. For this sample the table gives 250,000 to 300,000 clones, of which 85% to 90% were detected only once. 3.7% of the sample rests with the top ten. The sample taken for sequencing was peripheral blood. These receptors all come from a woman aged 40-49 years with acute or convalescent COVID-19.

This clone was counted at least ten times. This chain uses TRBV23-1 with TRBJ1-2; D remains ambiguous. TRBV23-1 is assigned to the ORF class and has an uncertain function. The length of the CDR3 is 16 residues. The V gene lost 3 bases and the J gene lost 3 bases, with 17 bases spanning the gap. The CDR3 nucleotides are TGCGCCAGCAGTCATGGAGGGTTCGGTTTCGACTATGGCTACACCTTC. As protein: CASSHGGFGFDYGYTF.

CDR3 sequence (DNA): TGTGCCAGCAGCCGGGGCGGACTAGCGGGGGCAGATACGCAGTATTTT. Translating gives CASSRGGLAGADTQYF. The genes are TRBV5-4 and TRBJ2-3; 13 bases map to TRBD2. After removal of 4 bases from V and 4 bases from J, the junction contained 6 bases not matched to a gene. CDR3 size: 16 residues. Germline V gene lookup returns CDR1 SGHNT and CDR2 YYREEE (reference sequence).

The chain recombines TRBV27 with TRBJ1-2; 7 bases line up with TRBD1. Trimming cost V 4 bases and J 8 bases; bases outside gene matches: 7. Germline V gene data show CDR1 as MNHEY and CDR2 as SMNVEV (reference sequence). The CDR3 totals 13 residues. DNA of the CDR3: TGTGCCAGCAGTTCGCATGACAGGGTCGGCTACACCTTC. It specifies CASSSHDRVGYTF.

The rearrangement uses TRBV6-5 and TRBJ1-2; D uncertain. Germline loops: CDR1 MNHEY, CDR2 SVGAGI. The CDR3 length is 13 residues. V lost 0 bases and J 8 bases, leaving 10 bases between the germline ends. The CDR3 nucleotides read TGTGCCAGCAGTTACTCAAACCGGGAAGGCTACACCTTC. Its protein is CASSYSNREGYTF.

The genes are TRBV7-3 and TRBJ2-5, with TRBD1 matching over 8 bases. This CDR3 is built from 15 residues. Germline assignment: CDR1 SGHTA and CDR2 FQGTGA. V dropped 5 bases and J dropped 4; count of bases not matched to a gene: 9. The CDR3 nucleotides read TGTGCCAGCAGCAAGAACAGGGGGGAAAGAGAGACCCAGTACTTC. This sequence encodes CASSKNRGERETQYF.

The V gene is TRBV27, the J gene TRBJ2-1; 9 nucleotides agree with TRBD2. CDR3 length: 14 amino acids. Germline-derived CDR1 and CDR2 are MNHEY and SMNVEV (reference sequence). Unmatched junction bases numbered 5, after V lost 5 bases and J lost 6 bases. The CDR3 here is CASSRGTSPNEQFF. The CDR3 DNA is TGTGCCAGCAGTCGCGGGACTAGCCCCAATGAGCAGTTCTTC.

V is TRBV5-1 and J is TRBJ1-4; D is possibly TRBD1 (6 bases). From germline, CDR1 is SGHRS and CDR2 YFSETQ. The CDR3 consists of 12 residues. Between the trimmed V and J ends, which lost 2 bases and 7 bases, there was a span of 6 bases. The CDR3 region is CASSFRGEKLFF. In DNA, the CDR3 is TGCGCCAGCAGCTTCAGGGGTGAAAAACTGTTTTTT.

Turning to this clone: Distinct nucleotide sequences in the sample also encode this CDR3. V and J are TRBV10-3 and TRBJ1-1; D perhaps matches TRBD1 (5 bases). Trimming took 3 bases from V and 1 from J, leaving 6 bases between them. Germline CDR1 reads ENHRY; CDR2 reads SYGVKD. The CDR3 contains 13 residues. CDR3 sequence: CAISDDRNTEAFF. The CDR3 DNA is TGTGCCATCAGTGATGACAGGAACACTGAAGCTTTCTTT.

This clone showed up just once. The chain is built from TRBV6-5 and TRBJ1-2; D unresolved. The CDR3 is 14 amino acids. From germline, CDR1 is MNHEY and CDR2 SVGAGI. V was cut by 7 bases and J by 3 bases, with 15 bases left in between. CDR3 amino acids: CASTRSPEDYGYTF. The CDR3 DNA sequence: TGTGCCAGCACTCGCAGCCCGGAGGACTATGGCTACACCTTC.

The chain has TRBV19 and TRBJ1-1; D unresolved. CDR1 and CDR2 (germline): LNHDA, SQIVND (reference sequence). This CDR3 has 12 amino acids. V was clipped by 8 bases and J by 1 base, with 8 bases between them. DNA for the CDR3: TGTGCCAGTCGAACAGAGAACACTGAAGCTTTCTTT. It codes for CASRTENTEAFF.

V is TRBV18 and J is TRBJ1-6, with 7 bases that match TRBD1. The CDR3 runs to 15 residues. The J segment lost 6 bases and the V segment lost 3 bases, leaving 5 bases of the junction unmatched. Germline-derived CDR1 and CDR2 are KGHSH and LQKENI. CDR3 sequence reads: CASSPGTDGNSPLHF. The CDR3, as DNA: TGTGCCAGCTCACCCGGGACAGATGGTAATTCACCCCTCCACTTT.

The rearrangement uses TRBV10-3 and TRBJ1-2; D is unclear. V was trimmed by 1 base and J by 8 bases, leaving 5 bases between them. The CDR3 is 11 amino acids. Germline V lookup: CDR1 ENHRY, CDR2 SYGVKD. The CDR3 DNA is TGTGCCATCAGTGAGTTGAGGGGCTACACCTTC. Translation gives CAISELRGYTF.

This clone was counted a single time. CDR3 sequence (DNA): TGTGCCAGCAGACCCGGGACAGGGAACACTGAAGCTTTCTTT. As protein: CASRPGTGNTEAFF. The V call is TRBV2, the J call TRBJ1-1; 8 bases are shared with TRBD1. The CDR3 loop spans 14 amino acids. The germline V gene has CDR1 SNHLY and CDR2 FYNNEI. Losses at the gene ends were 6 bases for V and 1 base for J; bases not matched to a gene: 4.

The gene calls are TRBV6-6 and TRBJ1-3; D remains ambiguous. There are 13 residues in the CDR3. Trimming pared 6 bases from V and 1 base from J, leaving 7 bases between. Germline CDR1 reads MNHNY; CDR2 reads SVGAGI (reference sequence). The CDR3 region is CASSWRSGNTIYF. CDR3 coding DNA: TGTGCCAGCAGCTGGAGATCTGGAAACACCATATATTTT.

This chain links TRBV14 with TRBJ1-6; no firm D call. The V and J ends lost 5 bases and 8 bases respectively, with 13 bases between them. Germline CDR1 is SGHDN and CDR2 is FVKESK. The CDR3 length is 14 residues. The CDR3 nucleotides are TGTGCCAGCAGCTTGGACTCTAATTATTCACCCCTCCACTTT. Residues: CASSLDSNYSPLHF.

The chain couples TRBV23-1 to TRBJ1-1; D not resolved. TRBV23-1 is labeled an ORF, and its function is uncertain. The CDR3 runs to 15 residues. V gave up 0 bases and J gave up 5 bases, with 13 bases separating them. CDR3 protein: CASSQSLTVETEAFF. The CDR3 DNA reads TGCGCCAGCAGTCAATCGTTGACTGTTGAAACTGAAGCTTTCTTT.

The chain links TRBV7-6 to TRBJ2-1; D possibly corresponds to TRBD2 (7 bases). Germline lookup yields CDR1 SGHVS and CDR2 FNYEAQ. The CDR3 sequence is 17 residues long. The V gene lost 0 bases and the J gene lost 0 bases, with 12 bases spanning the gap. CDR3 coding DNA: TGTGCCAGCAGCTTAGCGGGGGGGCTCAGCTCCTACAATGAGCAGTTCTTC. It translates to CASSLAGGLSSYNEQFF. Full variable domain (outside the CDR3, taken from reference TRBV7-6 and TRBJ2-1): GAGVSQSPRYKVTKRGQDVALRCDPISGHVSLYWYRQALGQGPEFLTYFNYEAQQDKSGLPNDRFSAERPEGSISTLTIQRTEQRDSAMYRCASSLAGGLSSYNEQFFGPGTRLTVL.

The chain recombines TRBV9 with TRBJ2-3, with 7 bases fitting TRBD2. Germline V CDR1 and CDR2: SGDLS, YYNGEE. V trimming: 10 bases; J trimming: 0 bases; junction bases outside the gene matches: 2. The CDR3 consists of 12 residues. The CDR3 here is CAGGDSTDTQYF. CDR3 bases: TGTGCCGGGGGGGATAGCACAGATACGCAGTATTTT.

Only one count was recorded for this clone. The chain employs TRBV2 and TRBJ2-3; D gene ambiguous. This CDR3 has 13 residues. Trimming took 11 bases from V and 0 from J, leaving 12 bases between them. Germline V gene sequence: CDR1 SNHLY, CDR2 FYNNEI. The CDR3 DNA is TGTGCCGGAGACCGTCCTAGCACAGATACGCAGTATTTT. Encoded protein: CAGDRPSTDTQYF.

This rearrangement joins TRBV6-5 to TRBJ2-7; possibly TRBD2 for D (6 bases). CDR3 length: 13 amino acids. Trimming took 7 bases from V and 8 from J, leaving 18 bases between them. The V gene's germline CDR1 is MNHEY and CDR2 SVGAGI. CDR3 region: CASKAGITWQQYV. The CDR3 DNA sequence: TGTGCCAGCAAGGCGGGGATCACCTGGCAGCAGTACGTC.

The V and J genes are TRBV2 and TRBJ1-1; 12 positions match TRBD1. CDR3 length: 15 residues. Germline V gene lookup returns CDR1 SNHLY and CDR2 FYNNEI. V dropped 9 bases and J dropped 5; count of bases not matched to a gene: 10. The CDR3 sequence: CASSRDRGRETEAFF. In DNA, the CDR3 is TGTGCCAGTTCCCGGGACAGGGGGCGGGAGACTGAAGCTTTCTTT.

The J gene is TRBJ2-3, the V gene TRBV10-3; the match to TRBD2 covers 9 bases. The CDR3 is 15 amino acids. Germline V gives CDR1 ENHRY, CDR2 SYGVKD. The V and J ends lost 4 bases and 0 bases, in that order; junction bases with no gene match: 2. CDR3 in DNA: TGTGCCATCAGTGCGAGCGGGGGGAGCACAGATACGCAGTATTTT. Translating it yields CAISASGGSTDTQYF.

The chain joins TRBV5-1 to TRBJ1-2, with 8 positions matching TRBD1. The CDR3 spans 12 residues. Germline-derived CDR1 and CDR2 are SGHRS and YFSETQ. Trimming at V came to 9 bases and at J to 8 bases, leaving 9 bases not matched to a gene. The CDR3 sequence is CATDPTGDGYTF. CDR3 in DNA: TGCGCCACCGATCCGACAGGGGACGGCTACACCTTC.

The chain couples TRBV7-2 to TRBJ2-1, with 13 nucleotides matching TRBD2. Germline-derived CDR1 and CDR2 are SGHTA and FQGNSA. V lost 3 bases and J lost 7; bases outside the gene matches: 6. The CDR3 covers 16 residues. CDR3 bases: TGTGCCAGCAGCTTCTGGACTAGCGGGGGTCAAAATGAGCAGTTCTTC. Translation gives CASSFWTSGGQNEQFF. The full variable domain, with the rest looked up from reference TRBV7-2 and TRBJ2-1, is GAGVSQSPSNKVTEKGKDVELRCDPISGHTALYWYRQSLGQGLEFLIYFQGNSAPDKSGLPSDRFSAERTGGSVSTLTIQRTQQEDSAVYLCASSFWTSGGQNEQFFGPGTRLTVL.

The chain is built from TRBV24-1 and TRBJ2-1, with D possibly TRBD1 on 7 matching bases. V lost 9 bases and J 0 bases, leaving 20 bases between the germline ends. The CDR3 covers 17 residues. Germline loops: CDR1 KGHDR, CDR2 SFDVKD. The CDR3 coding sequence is TGTGCCACCTCTGACAGGAGGGGGGACAGCTCCTACAATGAGCAGTTCTTC. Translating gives CATSDRRGDSSYNEQFF.